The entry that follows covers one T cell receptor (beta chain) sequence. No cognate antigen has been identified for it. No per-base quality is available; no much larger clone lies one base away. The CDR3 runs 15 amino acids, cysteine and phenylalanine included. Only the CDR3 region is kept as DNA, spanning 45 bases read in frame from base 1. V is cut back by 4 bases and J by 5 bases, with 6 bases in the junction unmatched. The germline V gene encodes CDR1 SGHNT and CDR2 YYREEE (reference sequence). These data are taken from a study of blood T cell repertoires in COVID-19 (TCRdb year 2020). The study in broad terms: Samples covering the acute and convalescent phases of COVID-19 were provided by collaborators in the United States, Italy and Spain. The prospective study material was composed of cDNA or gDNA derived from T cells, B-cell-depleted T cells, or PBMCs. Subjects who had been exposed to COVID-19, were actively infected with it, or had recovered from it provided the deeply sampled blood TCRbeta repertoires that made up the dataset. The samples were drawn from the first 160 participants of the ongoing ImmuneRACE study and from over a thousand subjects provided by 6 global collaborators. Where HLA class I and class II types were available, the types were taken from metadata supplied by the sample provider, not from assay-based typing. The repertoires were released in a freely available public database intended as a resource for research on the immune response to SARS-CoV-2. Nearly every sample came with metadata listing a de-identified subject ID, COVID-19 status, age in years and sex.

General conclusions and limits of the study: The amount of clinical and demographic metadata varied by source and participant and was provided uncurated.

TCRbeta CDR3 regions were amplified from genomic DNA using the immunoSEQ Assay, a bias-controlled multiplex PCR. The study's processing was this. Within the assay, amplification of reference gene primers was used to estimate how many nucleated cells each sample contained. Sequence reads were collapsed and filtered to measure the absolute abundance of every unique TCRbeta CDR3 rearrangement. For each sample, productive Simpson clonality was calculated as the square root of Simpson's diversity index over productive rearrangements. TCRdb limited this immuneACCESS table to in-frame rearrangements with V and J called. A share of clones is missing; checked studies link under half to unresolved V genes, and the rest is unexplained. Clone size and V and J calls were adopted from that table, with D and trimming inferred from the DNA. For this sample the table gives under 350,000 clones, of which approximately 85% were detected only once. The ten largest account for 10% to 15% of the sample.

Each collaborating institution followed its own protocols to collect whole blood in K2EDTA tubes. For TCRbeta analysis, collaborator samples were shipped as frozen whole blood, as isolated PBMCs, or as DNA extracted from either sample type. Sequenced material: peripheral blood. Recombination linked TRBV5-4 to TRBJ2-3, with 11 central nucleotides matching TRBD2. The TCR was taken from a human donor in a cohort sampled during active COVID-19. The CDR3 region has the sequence CASSPSGRRGDTQYF. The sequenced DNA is TGTGCCAGCAGCCCTAGCGGGAGGCGAGGAGATACGCAGTATTTT.